This entry concerns a single T cell receptor beta chain. Its antigen has not been determined. No much larger clonotype is one base removed from it; base qualities were not supplied. Library generation was performed with RACE. Instrument on record: NextSeq 500. During library preparation, unique molecular identifiers were attached to individual cDNA molecules so that TCRs could be counted in a quantitative, reproducible way. Both TCR alpha and TCR beta chains were sequenced from each blood RNA sample. As for the authors' bioinformatics: Samples had a median of approximately 96,000 TCRs, with a range from 23,224 to 690,600. The Decombinator software suite was used to annotate V, J and CDR3 in the TCR reads. Every sample was subsampled to the same number of TCRs (28,000) for the PS versus PT1 abundance plots. Expanded TCRs were defined as absent before sensitization and observed at least eight times at the 2-week time point. TCRdb reprocessing: public reads trimmed at Q25 with fastp, clones called with MiXCR, in-frame beta chains kept. Duplicate CDR3 protein sequences are folded into a single record with the most common DNA and genes. The V and J calls and clone size are TCRdb's, not the authors'. In all, the sample holds some 200,000 distinct CDR3 sequences, and nearly 30% of those were seen once. The biggest ten clones account for 2.5% to 3.5% of the sample.

Per the publication, the time point label means: pre-sensitization, week 0. The sample's treatment or condition label is to be understood as: therapeutic diphenylcyclopropenone sensitization with weekly scalp DPC. At every patch-test visit, the blood draw took place before the patch test was put on. To be eligible, patients had to be aged 18 to 70, diagnosed with alopecia and judged suitable for DPC therapy, while pregnant patients were excluded. Total RNA was extracted from unfractionated whole blood collected in Tempus Blood RNA tubes. From cysteine to phenylalanine, the CDR3 is 15 amino acids long. Only the CDR3 region is kept as DNA, spanning 45 bases read in frame from base 1. CDR1 and CDR2 are drawn from the germline V gene (reference sequence): DFQATT, SNEGSKA. V drops 1 base and J drops 4 bases, leaving 13 bases in between. This record comes from a study of human T cells and chemical hapten exposure (dated by TCRdb to the early 2020s). Concerning the study at large: For sensitization, 2% DPC in acetone was applied to a roughly 2 cm by roughly 2 cm area of upper inner arm skin. Blood was sampled from patients pre-sensitization (week 0) and at 2, 6 and about 24 weeks after DPC sensitization. Patch tests used Finn chambers with 0.01% DPC on the upper back, scored after 6 days by International Contact Dermatitis Research Group standards. Throughout the study period of about 23 weeks, patients also received therapeutic DPC doses to the scalp every week. The libraries were sequenced as a pool, and the TCR yield per sample differed mostly because of small variations in library volumes within the pool. The mostly female patient cohort included alopecia areata with under or over 50% scalp involvement, alopecia totalis and alopecia universalis. In alopecia patients, the study followed how the peripheral blood TCR repertoire changed in vivo over primary and secondary sensitization to diphenylcyclopropenone (DPC), a hapten. For TCR sequencing, blood came from about 29 alopecia patients at anywhere from one to four time points (pre-sensitization, 2, 6 and 24 weeks). The paper as a whole reports these results and caveats: A positive correlation was found between the number of PT1 expanded TCRs and patch test score, with significance reached at thresholds 8, 16 and 32 but not 4. DPC sensitization did not change the number of TCRs with a frequency above 1 in 1000, and there was no evidence of changes in global repertoire structure. Significantly more large CDR3 similarity clusters were formed by expanded TCRs than by pre-sensitization or healthy control sets, consistent with antigen-driven responses. Alopecia, a presumed autoimmune disease, was present in all patients, so the immune response of the patients might differ from that of healthy individuals. Repeated subsampling changed both the strength of the expansion versus patch-test correlation and the threshold at which the correlation became significant.

The receptor was derived from a woman aged 25 to 39 with alopecia areata. Some clones in this sample may be carry-over from other donors' samples. This sample comprised whole blood, obtained in connection with sensitization to the hapten diphenylcyclopropenone (DPC). The receptor chain draws on TRBV20-1 and TRBJ2-2; the D gene cannot be resolved beyond TRBD1 or TRBD2, each matching 5 bases. The CDR3: CSARVDLGGTGELFF. DNA sequence: TGCAGTGCTAGAGTGGACCTTGGGGGCACCGGGGAGCTGTTTTTT.